A single sample gave rise to the 18 T cell receptor beta chains below, sequenced in a study of glioma-infiltrating T cells after dendritic cell vaccination. Repertoires were generated with immunoSEQ multiplex PCR, while TCRdb's copy carries only in-frame clones and drops some. The sample includes 55,000 to 75,000 clones, roughly four fifths of them seen just once. Time point reported: after dendritic cell vaccination, including at tumor progression/relapse. The sample consisted of blood, taken after dendritic cell vaccination. Receptor source: a human donor with glioblastoma.

DNA for the CDR3: TGTGCCAGCAGCCCGCAGGGGAGCCCAGATACGCAGTATTTT. Translating gives CASSPQGSPDTQYF. J is TRBJ2-3 and V is TRBV5-4; possible D gene TRBD1, 6 bases. Germline-derived CDR1 and CDR2 are SGHNT and YYREEE (reference sequence). The germline V and J ends were trimmed by 4 bases and 4 bases, with 13 bases remaining between them. The CDR3 covers 14 residues.

This chain uses TRBV5-1 with TRBJ2-2, with 10 bases fitting TRBD2. The germline V gene has CDR1 SGHRS and CDR2 YFSETQ. The CDR3 consists of 15 residues. The V segment lost 7 bases and the J segment 3 bases; nucleotides outside the gene matches: 6. The CDR3 sequence is CASRRTSGDTGELFF. The CDR3 DNA is TGCGCCAGCCGGAGAACTAGCGGGGACACCGGGGAGCTGTTTTTT.

V usage is TRBV7-3 and J usage is TRBJ2-1; TRBD2 aligns across 12 bases. Trimming removed 1 base from V and 6 bases from J; junction bases left unmatched: 10. The germline gives CDR1 SGHTA, CDR2 FQGTGA. The CDR3 is 18 residues long. CDR3: CASSLSPTGLAGSNEQFF. As DNA, the CDR3 is TGTGCCAGCAGCTTAAGCCCGACCGGACTAGCGGGGTCCAATGAGCAGTTCTTC.

The chain couples TRBV11-2 to TRBJ2-7, with TRBD1 identical over 8 bases. This CDR3 has 14 residues. Trimming at V came to 3 bases and at J to 6 bases, leaving 7 bases not matched to a gene. CDR1 is SGHAT and CDR2 is FQNNGV in the germline V gene. The CDR3 loop reads CASSLDRVMSEQYF. For the CDR3, the DNA is TGTGCCAGCAGCTTGGACAGGGTGATGAGCGAGCAGTACTTC.

The chain has TRBV29-1 and TRBJ2-3, with D tentatively TRBD2 (5 bases). The ends were cut back, 1 base at V and 1 base at J, with 9 bases in the middle. Per germline, CDR1 SQVTM and CDR2 ANQGSEA. This CDR3 is built from 14 residues. The CDR3 nucleotides are TGCAGCGTTGAAGTTGCGGGCGGCACAGATACGCAGTATTTT. It yields the protein CSVEVAGGTDTQYF.

The chain has TRBV12-5 and TRBJ1-5, with no clear D. CDR1 is LGHNT and CDR2 is FRNRAP in the germline V gene. The CDR3 extends over 16 amino acids. V was pared by 3 bases and J by 4 bases, with 16 bases between. The CDR3 sequence is CASGFISGSDNQPQHF. For the CDR3, the DNA is TGTGCTAGTGGTTTTATCTCCGGCAGCGATAATCAGCCCCAGCATTTT.

This clone came up a few times. The V and J genes are TRBV6-1 and TRBJ1-2; TRBD1 matches 8 bases. Germline CDR1 MNHNS, CDR2 SASEGT. V was clipped by 5 bases and J by 4 bases; unmatched bases: 6. The CDR3 covers 14 residues. The CDR3 nucleotides read TGTGCCAGCAGTCCCCGAGGACAGGGCTATGGCTACACCTTC. It translates to CASSPRGQGYGYTF.

The rearrangement uses TRBV25-1 and TRBJ2-7, with D possibly TRBD1 on 6 matching bases. Trimming removed 3 bases from V and 6 bases from J, with 18 bases in between. Germline V gene lookup returns CDR1 MGHDK and CDR2 SYGVNS. The CDR3 is 15 residues long. CDR3 protein: CASSERAGDYGEQYF. The CDR3 DNA reads TGTGCCAGCAGTGAGAGGGCAGGGGATTACGGCGAGCAGTACTTC.

This chain links TRBV5-1 with TRBJ2-7, with TRBD1 matching over 8 bases. Germline-derived CDR1 and CDR2 are SGHRS and YFSETQ. This CDR3 has 15 amino acids. The ends lost 3 bases at V and 5 bases at J; junction bases unmatched: 10. CDR3 coding DNA: TGCGCCAGCAGCTCGTACCGACAGGGGACGGACGAGCAGTACTTC. Protein sequence: CASSSYRQGTDEQYF.

The chain combines TRBV11-2 with TRBJ1-5; D call uncertain. The CDR3 contains 14 residues. The germline V gene has CDR1 SGHAT and CDR2 FQNNGV. Trimming removed 0 bases at V and 0 bases at J, with 3 bases between. CDR3 bases: TGTGCCAGCAGCTTAGACATTAGCAATCAGCCCCAGCATTTT. The encoded protein is CASSLDISNQPQHF.

A single count supports this clone. The CDR3 reads CASRLGGADNYGYTF. The CDR3 nucleotides are TGTGCCAGCAGGTTAGGGGGGGCGGATAACTATGGCTACACCTTC. This sequence joins TRBV6-6 and TRBJ1-2, with a possible D match to TRBD1 (6 bases). CDR3 length: 15 residues. Germline CDR1 reads MNHNY; CDR2 reads SVGAGI (reference sequence). The V and J ends lost 6 bases and 1 base respectively, with 15 bases between them.

The gene calls are TRBV10-2 and TRBJ2-2; tentatively, D is TRBD2 (6 bases). CDR1 WSHSY and CDR2 SAAADI come from the germline V gene. There are 15 residues in the CDR3. Trimming cost V 2 bases and J 4 bases, with 11 bases left between them. CDR3 DNA: TGCGCCAGCAGTGAGCCGGGGGACCGCACCGGGGAGCTGTTTTTT. This gives the protein CASSEPGDRTGELFF.

As regards this clone: The sample carries other DNA sequences with the same CDR3. The CDR3 sequence: CASSEVGQGDGYTF. The CDR3 DNA reads TGTGCCAGCAGTGAAGTGGGACAGGGTGATGGCTACACCTTC. The V call is TRBV6-1, the J call TRBJ1-2, with 9 bases identical to TRBD1. CDR1 MNHNS and CDR2 SASEGT come from the germline V gene. V lost 1 base, J lost 6 bases, and 3 bases stayed unmatched. The CDR3 has 14 amino acids.

By share, this clone ranks as medium-sized. The chain has TRBV4-1 and TRBJ2-6, with D hard to call. CDR1 is MGHRA, CDR2 YSYEKL, per germline. The CDR3 totals 14 residues. Trimming shortened V by 0 bases and J by 3 bases, and 3 bases separated the two germline ends. The CDR3 sequence: CASSQDLGANVLTF. The CDR3 DNA is TGCGCCAGCAGCCAAGATCTTGGGGCCAACGTCCTGACTTTC.

The chain links TRBV6-4 to TRBJ2-1; possibly TRBD1 for D (5 bases). Germline V CDR1 and CDR2: MRHNA, SNTAGT. The CDR3 runs 13 residues. The V and J ends lost 5 bases and 3 bases respectively, with 8 bases between them. The CDR3 DNA reads as TGTGCCAGCAGTCTAGACAGCTACAATGAGCAGTTCTTC. Translated, it gives CASSLDSYNEQFF.

The CDR3 DNA is TGTGCCAGCAGCTTGGGGGGGGGTCTTAATGAAAAACTGTTTTTT. This translates into CASSLGGGLNEKLFF. V and J are TRBV5-4 and TRBJ1-4; the D gene is possibly TRBD1 (5 bases). The V and J ends lost 0 bases and 4 bases respectively, with 10 bases between them. The CDR3 runs 15 residues. Germline assignment: CDR1 SGHNT and CDR2 YYREEE (reference sequence).

J is TRBJ2-5 and V is TRBV4-1, with D possibly TRBD1 on 6 matching bases. The germline V and J ends were trimmed by 2 bases and 9 bases, with 31 bases remaining between them. In germline, CDR1 is MGHRA, CDR2 YSYEKL. CDR3 length: 19 amino acids. The CDR3 region has the DNA TGCGCCAGCAGCCAAAGACCTTTTGCAGTCAGGACAGACCTAGGGCCCCAGTACTTC. It codes for CASSQRPFAVRTDLGPQYF.

This chain connects TRBV5-1 to TRBJ1-1; the D gene is possibly TRBD1 (5 bases). The V and J ends lost 2 bases and 0 bases respectively, with 23 bases between them. Per the germline V gene, CDR1 is SGHRS and CDR2 is YFSETQ. CDR3 length: 19 residues. The CDR3 nucleotides are TGCGCCAGCAGCTTCCCACTTCTCGGAACAGGCCCTATGAACACTGAAGCTTTCTTT. This translates into CASSFPLLGTGPMNTEAFF.